Listed below are T cell receptor beta chains from one sample, sequenced in a study of tumor-infiltrating lymphocytes in primary liver carcinoma. Each CDR3 protein gets one entry after TCRdb re-called the multiplex PCR reads with MiXCR. The table shows under 200,000 distinct CDR3 sequences, with around three fifths occurring only once. Input material: peripheral blood. The receptors were sampled from a woman aged 55 to 70 with primary liver carcinoma and hepatitis B virus infection. Each CDR3 is given with its conserved first and last residue. The order of the fields is J gene, D gene, clone size, V gene, CDR3 DNA, CDR3 protein. A D gene is named only where the DNA matches it firmly. Size values are once, few and many counts, or a class for expanded clones, and some rows have none.

TRBJ2-1 | TRBD2 | many | TRBV6-1 | TGTGCCAGCAGGTCCGACGGAACTAGCGGGAACTACAATGAGCAGTTCTTC | CASRSDGTSGNYNEQFF
TRBJ1-2 | TRBD1 | many | TRBV6-5 | TGTGCCAGCAGTTATTTACAGGGGGCGCGCGGCTACACCTTC | CASSYLQGARGYTF
TRBJ2-7 | - | many | TRBV12-3/TRBV12-4 | TGTGCCAGCAGTTTAAGGCTAACCGACTACGAGCAGTACTTC | CASSLRLTDYEQYF
TRBJ2-7 | - | - | TRBV11-2 | TGTGCCAGCACCCGAGAGGGATACGAGCAGTACTTC | CASTREGYEQYF
TRBJ1-2 | - | many | TRBV6-5 | TGTGCCAGCAGCCCCCGAAGGAAGGATGGCTACACCTTC | CASSPRRKDGYTF
TRBJ2-1 | - | - | TRBV7-9 | TGTGCCAGCAGCCCTACCGGCAGTGAGAAGTTCTTC | CASSPTGSEKFF
TRBJ1-2 | - | few | TRBV12-3/TRBV12-4 | TGTGCCAGCAGACCGGACGGGGGAAGCTTTTATGGCTACACCTTC | CASRPDGGSFYGYTF
TRBJ2-2 | - | once | TRBV21-1 | TGTGCCACACCACCCTCAACAGGACTGAACACCGGGGAGCTGTTTTTT | CATPPSTGLNTGELFF
TRBJ2-7 | - | - | TRBV11-2 | TGTGGCAGCAGCTACCTAGACAGCGGAACCTACGAGCAGTACTTC | CGSSYLDSGTYEQYF
TRBJ1-5 | - | - | TRBV4-1 | TGCGCCAGCAGCCAAGGGGCGGGCAATCATCCCCAGCATTTT | CASSQGAGNHPQHF
TRBJ2-7 | - | once | TRBV6-5 | TGTGCCAGCAGTTACTCGAAATTGGCGGCGAGCTCCCACGAGCAGTACTTC | CASSYSKLAASSHEQYF
TRBJ2-7 | TRBD2 | many | TRBV12-3/TRBV12-4 | TGTGCCAGCACAGCCAGCGGGGCCCACGAGCAGTACTTC | CASTASGAHEQYF
TRBJ1-4 | - | few | TRBV6-1 | TGTGCCATCCACGACCCGGGGATGAGAACTAATGAAAAACTGTTTTTT | CAIHDPGMRTNEKLFF
TRBJ2-1 | - | - | TRBV11-2 | TGCACCAGCAGCCCTCAACCCTCATCAGCGGAGGGCTACAATGAGCAGTTCTTC | CTSSPQPSSAEGYNEQFF
TRBJ2-5 | - | many | TRBV14 | TGTGCCAGCAGCCCAGACTTGGGGACCCAGTACTTC | CASSPDLGTQYF
TRBJ1-3 | - | - | TRBV21-1 | TGTGCCAGCAACGCCCCCCCCGGAAACACCATATATTTT | CASNAPPGNTIYF
TRBJ2-7 | TRBD1 | medium-sized | TRBV11-2 | TGTGCCAGCAGCCGACAGGGATACGAGCAGTACTTC | CASSRQGYEQYF
TRBJ1-6 | TRBD1 | few | TRBV28 | TGTGCCAGCAGTTCGACAGGGGGCTCCTATAATTCACCCCTCCACTTT | CASSSTGGSYNSPLHF
TRBJ2-5 | TRBD2 | - | TRBV5-4 | TGTGCCAGCAGCTTCGGGACTAGCGGTCAAGAGACCCAGCACTTC | CASSFGTSGQETQHF
TRBJ1-1 | - | - | TRBV28 | TGTGCCAGCAGTCCCTCCTGGCGAAGCGCCTTAGGGGCTTTCTTT | CASSPSWRSALGAFF
TRBJ2-3 | - | - | TRBV7-8 | TGTGCCAGCAGCCCCCACGGTGGGTGCTTCACAGATACGCAGTATTTT | CASSPHGGCFTDTQYF
TRBJ1-2 | - | once | TRBV23-1 | TGCGCCAGCAGTCAATCCCGACAGTCTGATGGTTACACCTTC | CASSQSRQSDGYTF
TRBJ1-2 | - | - | TRBV7-9 | TGTGCCAGCAGCCCCGTCAGCTATGGCTACACCTTC | CASSPVSYGYTF
TRBJ1-1 | - | - | TRBV7-8 | TGTGCCAGCAGCTTTAAGGGGAGCACTGAACCTTTCTTT | CASSFKGSTEPFF
TRBJ2-3 | TRBD2 | - | TRBV5-1 | TGCGCCAGCAACTGGGAGGGCGATACGCAGTATTTT | CASNWEGDTQYF
TRBJ1-6 | - | - | TRBV6-1 | TGTGCCAGCAATACGATGGGACTGAATCCACCCCTCCACTTC | CASNTMGLNPPLHF
TRBJ2-3 | - | few | TRBV24-1 | TGTGCCACCAGTCCAGGGGCGGACGCTACGCAGTATTTT | CATSPGADATQYF
TRBJ2-1 | - | - | TRBV30 | TGTGCCTGGAGCTCAGAAGGGCTCGGTGAGCAGTCCTTC | CAWSSEGLGEQSF
TRBJ2-7 | TRBD1 | - | TRBV11-2 | TGTGCCAGCAGCTACAGGGACAGGCTAGGCGAGCAGTACTTC | CASSYRDRLGEQYF